This passage covers 7 T cell receptor beta chains from one sample sequenced in a study of blood T cell repertoires in COVID-19. The protocol was immunoSEQ multiplex PCR, while the TCRdb copy is restricted to in-frame clones and leaves out a portion. This table holds 95,000 to 110,000 clones, more than 70% found once. Source material: peripheral blood. The source of these receptors is a man aged 40-55 years with active or convalescent COVID-19.

V is TRBV7-9 and J is TRBJ1-4; unclear D gene. Looked up from germline, CDR1 is SEHNR and CDR2 is FQNEAQ (reference sequence). The germline V and J ends were trimmed by 5 bases and 0 bases, with 10 bases remaining between them. This CDR3 comprises 15 residues. This chain's CDR3 is CASSEWAATNEKLFF. The CDR3 DNA follows: TGTGCCAGCAGCGAGTGGGCAGCAACTAATGAAAAACTGTTTTTT. Based on the CDR3 plus reference TRBV7-9 and TRBJ1-4, the full variable domain is DTGVSQNPRHKITKRGQNVTFRCDPISEHNRLYWYRQTLGQGPEFLTYFQNEAQLEKSRLLSDRFSAERPKGSFSTLEIQRTEQGDSAMYLCASSEWAATNEKLFFGSGTQLSVL.

A few counts support this clone. V and J are TRBV28 and TRBJ1-2, with 12 bases identical to TRBD1. The CDR3 length is 17 residues. The ends lost 2 bases at V and 7 bases at J; junction bases unmatched: 11. Germline assignment: CDR1 MDHEN and CDR2 SYDVKM. In DNA form, the CDR3 reads TGTGCCAGCAGTTTAATCCCGGGACAGGGGGCCGGACGTGGCTACACCTTC. This sequence encodes CASSLIPGQGAGRGYTF.

J is TRBJ1-1 and V is TRBV19, with TRBD1 as a possible D gene (5 bases). CDR1 LNHDA and CDR2 SQIVND come from the germline V gene (reference sequence). V lost 3 bases and J lost 4, with 12 bases in between. The CDR3 contains 14 residues. CDR3 sequence: CASSILDGGTEAFF. CDR3 sequence (DNA): TGTGCCAGTAGTATCCTCGACGGGGGCACTGAAGCTTTCTTT.

The chain carries TRBV7-8 and TRBJ2-3; 10 nucleotides match TRBD2. The CDR3 length is 16 residues. Trimming at V came to 2 bases and at J to 0 bases, leaving 2 bases not matched to a gene. In germline, CDR1 is SGHVS, CDR2 FQNEAQ. CDR3 coding DNA: TGTGCCAGCAGCTTAATAGCGGGAGGAAGCACAGATACGCAGTATTTT. Its translation is CASSLIAGGSTDTQYF.

CDR3 DNA sequence: TGTGCCAGCAGTTTCTTGGGACAGGGCCCGGGAGAGACCCAGTACTTC. Its translation is CASSFLGQGPGETQYF. V usage is TRBV27 and J usage is TRBJ2-5; 9 nucleotides align to TRBD1. V lost 3 bases, J lost 4 bases, and 9 bases stayed unmatched. CDR3 size: 16 residues. CDR1 is MNHEY, CDR2 SMNVEV, per germline (reference sequence).

V is TRBV15 and J is TRBJ2-1, with D perhaps matching TRBD1 (5 bases). The CDR3 is 15 amino acids. The V gene's germline CDR1 is LNHNV and CDR2 YYDKDF (reference sequence). Trimming pared 0 bases from V and 4 bases from J, leaving 10 bases between. The CDR3 here is CATSRDQGAYNEQFF. CDR3 coding DNA: TGTGCCACCAGCAGAGATCAAGGGGCGTACAATGAGCAGTTCTTC.

This chain uses TRBV21-1 with TRBJ2-7; the table's D call, TRBD2, has no DNA check behind it. TRBV21-1 is a recognized pseudogene. The CDR3 sequence is 19 residues long. The CDR3 DNA is TGTGCCAGCAGCAAATATCCTACGGGGGCGGGAGGGCCTCTTGAAGAGCAGTACTTC. Its protein is CASSKYPTGAGGPLEEQYF.